Described below is a single T cell receptor (beta chain) sequence and its context. The target antigen is unknown. The data are from a study of T cell repertoires in cytomegalovirus infection. Study as a whole: Indicated by public TCR beta signatures were CMV infection and matching HLA type.

The V gene's germline CDR1 is SNHLY and CDR2 FYNNEI. There are 15 residues in the CDR3. V lost 2 bases, J lost 4 bases, and 5 bases stayed unmatched. General study findings and limits: Frequencies of public TCR beta families were cumulated, and this identified carriers of CMV plus the relevant HLA.

TCRdb reprocessed the reads with MiXCR, giving one entry per CDR3 protein. The sample includes 150,000 to 200,000 distinct CDR3 sequences, approximately 9.7% of them seen just once. The receptor's source is a human donor in good health (CMV status not recorded). Some clones in this sample may be carry-over from other donors' samples. The material sequenced was PBMCs. This chain joins TRBV2 and TRBJ1-2; TRBD1 matches 9 bases. As DNA, the CDR3 is TGTGCCAGCAGTGAATTTAAGGACAGGGGCTATGGCTACACCTTC. Its translation: CASSEFKDRGYGYTF.